The 21 T cell receptor beta chains listed next were all sequenced from one sample in a study of tumor-infiltrating lymphocytes in primary liver carcinoma. Extraction also yielded germline DNA, while blood RNA was obtained from unsorted whole blood. The investigators made TCR beta cDNA from approximately 0.5 ug total RNA, using a constant-region primer. For TCR beta, libraries were produced by three nested multiplex PCR rounds using slightly modified ARM-PCR. Use of TRBV1-TRBV30 forward primers with a C-beta reverse primer characterized the first two PCR rounds, which lasted around 9 cycles each. TCRdb analysed the multiplex PCR reads with MiXCR anew, one entry per CDR3 protein. The sample carries approximately 330,000 distinct CDR3 sequences, roughly two thirds recorded once. The sequencing sample was made of peripheral blood. Every receptor here comes from a man aged 35 to 55 with primary liver carcinoma and hepatitis B virus infection.

The CDR3 DNA follows: TGTGCCAGCAGCTTGCAGGACGGGGAGCTGTTTTTT. This encodes CASSLQDGELFF. The chain has TRBV5-4 and TRBJ2-2, with D uncertain. This CDR3 region has 12 residues. Germline loops: CDR1 SGHNT, CDR2 YYREEE (reference sequence). Trimming took off 1 base at V and 7 bases at J, with 5 bases between the two ends.

The chain combines TRBV5-5 with TRBJ2-3; weak D call: TRBD2 (5 bases). V was shortened by 2 bases and J by 3 bases, with 13 bases between the two germline ends. Germline-derived CDR1 and CDR2 are SGHKS and YYEKEE (reference sequence). The CDR3 is made up of 15 amino acids. The CDR3 sequence: CASSLVAGETDTQYF. DNA for the CDR3: TGTGCCAGCAGCTTAGTAGCTGGGGAGACAGATACGCAGTATTTT.

This clonotype turned up a few times. The chain uses TRBV5-1 and TRBJ1-6; D not resolved. V was pared by 0 bases and J by 3 bases, with 7 bases between. This CDR3 is 15 amino acids long. Per germline, CDR1 SGHRS and CDR2 YFSETQ. This chain's CDR3 is CASSLDGYYNSPLHF. CDR3 DNA sequence: TGCGCCAGCAGCTTGGACGGTTACTATAATTCACCCCTCCACTTT.

As for this clonotype: Sequence at one end of the junction differs from germline and may be a read error. CDR3: CAFSDLAGAKEQYF. The CDR3 nucleotides are TGTGCCTTCAGTGACTTAGCGGGAGCGAAAGAGCAGTACTTC. The J gene is TRBJ2-7, the V gene TRBV10-3, with 9 bases lining up with TRBD2. CDR3 length: 14 amino acids. Germline loops: CDR1 ENHRY, CDR2 SYGVKD.

About this clonotype: One end of the junction fails to match germline, which may point to a read error. V is TRBV6-6 and J is TRBJ1-1; the D is unclear. Germline V gene lookup returns CDR1 MNHNY and CDR2 SVGAGI (reference sequence). CDR3 length: 13 residues. The CDR3 bases are TGTGCCAGCAATCCGACGGACGACACTGAAGCTTACTTT. Translation: CASNPTDDTEAYF.

About this clonotype itself: A much larger clone is a single base away; this may be a read error. The chain carries TRBV6-5 and TRBJ2-3, with D maybe TRBD2 (6 bases). Trimming took 4 bases from V and 1 from J, leaving 15 bases between them. Germline CDR1 MNHEY, CDR2 SVGAGI. The CDR3 covers 16 residues. This CDR3 reads CASSWDSPGGTDTQYF. The DNA of the CDR3 is TGTGCCAGCAGTTGGGACTCCCCCGGGGGCACAGATACGCAGTATTTT.

On this clonotype itself: A read error may be the cause here, since a much bigger clone is one base away. V gene TRBV10-3 combines with J gene TRBJ2-5; no firm D call. Germline CDR1 is ENHRY and CDR2 is SYGVKD. Trimming pared 5 bases from V and 4 bases from J, leaving 11 bases between. There are 13 residues in the CDR3. The CDR3 spells CAISPGGVETQYF. The CDR3 DNA reads TGTGCCATCAGTCCGGGCGGTGTAGAGACCCAGTACTTC.

On this clonotype itself: A read error may be the cause here, since a much bigger clone is one base away. This rearrangement joins TRBV6-6 to TRBJ1-3; D is uncertain. CDR1 is MNHNY, CDR2 SVGAGI, per germline (reference sequence). The CDR3 contains 12 residues. As DNA, the CDR3 is TGTGTCAGCATGGTCTCTGGAAACACCATATATTTT. Its translation: CVSMVSGNTIYF.

The CDR3 nucleotides are TGTGTTAGCAGCCCTGGACAGTGGCCGGTCAATGAGCAGTTCTTC. The encoded protein is CVSSPGQWPVNEQFF. The chain recombines TRBV11-2 with TRBJ2-1; a possible D gene is TRBD1 (6 bases). In germline, CDR1 is SGHAT, CDR2 FQNNGV. This CDR3 comprises 15 residues.

As regards this clonotype: This clone may be a read error of a much larger clone one base away. The missing conserved phenylalanine or tryptophan at the end of this CDR3 makes a read error likely. The chain links TRBV6-6 to TRBJ2-5, with 9 bases matching TRBD2. Germline CDR1 is MNHNY and CDR2 is SVGAGI (reference sequence). CDR3 length: 17 amino acids. Losses at the gene ends were 6 bases for V and 5 bases for J; bases not matched to a gene: 16. CDR3 residues: CASSKGVLSGSGETQYL. As DNA, the CDR3 is TGTGCCAGCAGCAAAGGAGTTCTTAGCGGGAGCGGTGAGACCCAGTACCTC.

In its sample, this clonotype was seen once. CDR3 sequence (DNA): TGTGCCAGCGACTTACATCTTATTAGCGGGAGGGCAAAGAACACCGGGGAGCTGTTTTTT. This encodes CASDLHLISGRAKNTGELFF. The V call is TRBV11-2, the J call TRBJ2-2; 11 nucleotides match TRBD2. Germline V gene sequence: CDR1 SGHAT, CDR2 FQNNGV. With V trimmed by 8 bases and J by 1 base, 18 bases remained unmatched. The CDR3 contains 20 residues.

This clonotype appeared a single time. One end of the junction fails to match germline, which may point to a read error. The V and J genes are TRBV4-1 and TRBJ2-6; D may be TRBD2 (5 bases). The CDR3 consists of 19 residues. The V gene's germline CDR1 is MGHRA and CDR2 YSYEKL. CDR3 DNA: TGCGCCAGCAGCCAAATTGGTCTAGCAGACGTCTCTGAGGCCAACGTCCTGACTTTC. This encodes CASSQIGLADVSEANVLTF.

Regarding this clonotype: The junction and the germline gene differ at one end; a read error may be behind it. The chain carries TRBV11-2 and TRBJ2-7; tentatively, D is TRBD1 (6 bases). Per the germline V gene, CDR1 is SGHAT and CDR2 is FQNNGV. The CDR3 spans 14 residues. CDR3 amino acids: CDSSFIGQFYEQYF. CDR3 DNA: TGTGACAGCAGCTTCATCGGACAGTTCTACGAGCAATACTTC.

Regarding this clonotype: One junction end disagrees with the germline gene, perhaps due to a read error. The chain uses TRBV12-3 or TRBV12-4 and TRBJ2-7; D is possibly TRBD1 (6 bases). This CDR3 comprises 14 residues. The CDR3 spells CASSWTAGPYQQYF. The DNA for the CDR3 is TGTGCCAGCAGTTGGACAGCAGGGCCCTACCAGCAGTACTTC.

About this clonotype itself: A much more abundant neighbour one base away suggests this may be a read error. The CDR3 DNA is TGTGCCAGCAGTCTCCATAGCGGAACCGGGGAGCTGTTTTTT. As protein: CASSLHSGTGELFF. The chain recombines TRBV6-5 with TRBJ2-2; D may be TRBD2 (6 bases). The CDR3 covers 14 residues. Germline lookup yields CDR1 MNHEY and CDR2 SVGAGI. Trimming took off 5 bases at V and 5 bases at J, with 12 bases between the two ends.

This clonotype came up many times. J is TRBJ2-7 and V is TRBV4-3; 8 nucleotides align to TRBD2. The CDR3 loop spans 17 amino acids. CDR1 LGHNA and CDR2 YSLEER come from the germline V gene. Trimming took 2 bases from V and 2 from J; bases not matched to a gene: 11. CDR3: CASSQSPGSGGAYEQYF. The CDR3, as DNA: TGCGCCAGCAGCCAATCCCCTGGGAGCGGGGGAGCCTACGAGCAGTACTTC.

In this sample, this clonotype turned up many times. The chain employs TRBV6-5 and TRBJ1-2, with D possibly TRBD1 on 6 matching bases. The CDR3 spans 17 residues. Germline assignment: CDR1 MNHEY and CDR2 SVGAGI. Deletions cut 6 bases from V and 4 bases from J, with 24 bases between. This CDR3 is CASSTIRDIGEGYGYTF. The CDR3 DNA sequence: TGTGCCAGCAGCACGATCCGGGACATTGGAGAGGGCTATGGCTACACCTTC.

This clonotype has a single count. A read error is likely, as this CDR3 ends without the conserved phenylalanine or tryptophan. The V gene is TRBV5-6, the J gene TRBJ2-7; D uncertain. V lost 0 bases and J lost 0, with 10 bases in between. The CDR3 is 15 residues long. Looked up from germline, CDR1 is SGHDT and CDR2 is YYEEEE. CDR3 sequence reads: CASSLVDGASYEQYS. CDR3 nucleotides: TGTGCCAGCAGCTTGGTGGACGGAGCCTCCTACGAGCAGTACTCC.

The J gene is TRBJ1-1, the V gene TRBV12-3 or TRBV12-4; D ambiguous. CDR3 length equals 13 residues. V lost 6 bases and J 9 bases, leaving 17 bases between the germline ends. The DNA for the CDR3 is TGTGCCAGCAGACAGCTCGGCGGACTGAAAGCTTTCTTT. Translation gives CASRQLGGLKAFF.

This chain links TRBV5-1 with TRBJ2-5; either TRBD1 or TRBD2 may supply D (6 bases each). From germline, CDR1 is SGHRS and CDR2 YFSETQ. V lost 2 bases to trimming and J lost 3 bases, with 17 bases between them. The CDR3 is made up of 16 amino acids. The CDR3 DNA sequence: TGCGCCAGCAGCTTAGGGGGGCTGCGGGGTGAAGAGACCCAGTACTTC. Amino acid sequence: CASSLGGLRGEETQYF.

Concerning this clonotype itself: This may arise from a read error, as a much more abundant clone is one base away. The chain joins TRBV4-2 to TRBJ2-1, with 7 positions matching TRBD2. The CDR3 extends over 16 amino acids. The germline CDR1 and CDR2 sequences are LGHNA and YNFKEQ. V was pared by 0 bases and J by 2 bases, with 4 bases of the junction left unmatched. The CDR3 protein is CASSQECGSAYNEQFF. The CDR3 DNA reads TGTGCCAGCAGCCAAGAGTGCGGGAGTGCCTACAATGAGCAGTTCTTC.